This TCR beta chain was retrieved from a study of control samples from healthy donors and cancer patients. TCRdb's table, derived via immunoSEQ multiplex PCR, lists solely in-frame clones and lacks some. Here the sample spans some 82,000 clones, around 80% being singletons. Germline V gene sequence: CDR1 SGHTA, CDR2 FQGNSA. Trimming cost V 5 bases and J 2 bases, with 3 bases left between them. The CDR3 is 11 residues long. This clone was recorded a few times. The same CDR3 is also encoded by other DNA sequences in this sample. The material sequenced was PBMCs. The TCR comes from a man in his 60s with head and neck cancer. This chain connects TRBV7-2 to TRBJ2-5, with D unclear. CDR3 protein: CASSLQETQYF. In DNA, the CDR3 is TGTGCCAGCAGCCTACAAGAGACCCAGTACTTC.